The rows below give T cell receptor beta chains drawn from one sample of a study of T cell responses to AZD1222 COVID-19 vaccine. Sequencing was performed with immunoSEQ multiplex PCR; in TCRdb, only in-frame clones are kept and a portion is missing. The sample has approximately 150,000 clones; roughly 92% are singletons. The sequencing here drew on peripheral blood, taken on day 0 of AZD1222 vaccination. Receptors originate from an adult in good health. CDR3s include the opening cysteine and the closing phenylalanine or tryptophan. Each record gives: clone size, V gene, J gene, D gene, CDR3 protein, CDR3 DNA. The D gene is left open where the match is weak. The size of a clone is reported for some rows only, either as once, few or many, or as a class for expanded clones.

few	TRBV14	TRBJ2-1	TRBD2	CASSRRAGAYNEQFF	TGTGCCAGCAGCCGTCGGGCGGGAGCCTACAATGAGCAGTTCTTC
-	TRBV11-3	TRBJ2-1	TRBD1	CASSQGTESSYNEQFF	TGTGCCAGCAGCCAGGGGACAGAGAGCTCCTACAATGAGCAGTTCTTC
-	TRBV5-1	TRBJ1-2	-	CASSLVAENGYTF	TGCGCCAGCAGCTTGGTGGCGGAGAATGGCTACACCTTC
-	TRBV7-2	TRBJ1-3	-	CASSLAGGTSGNTIYF	TGTGCCAGCAGCTTAGCGGGGGGAACCTCTGGAAACACCATATATTTT
-	TRBV5-1	TRBJ2-2	-	CASSSYRDRLNTGELFF	TGCGCCAGCAGCTCCTACCGGGACCGCCTTAACACCGGGGAGCTGTTTTTT
-	TRBV7-3	TRBJ2-7	-	CASSKGGEQYF	TGTGCCAGCAGCAAAGGGGGGGAGCAGTACTTC
-	TRBV29-1	TRBJ1-2	-	CSVANLRDGYTF	TGCAGCGTAGCCAACCTGCGGGATGGCTACACCTTC
-	TRBV5-6	TRBJ1-2	-	CASTPQSGYGYTF	TGTGCCAGCACCCCACAGTCAGGCTATGGCTACACCTTC
-	TRBV20-1	TRBJ1-1	TRBD1	CSASRDSLKAFF	TGCAGTGCTAGTCGGGACAGCCTGAAAGCTTTCTTT
few	TRBV3-1/TRBV3-2	TRBJ2-7	TRBD2	CASSQVSGRNEQYF	TGTGCCAGCAGCCAAGTCAGCGGGAGGAATGAGCAGTACTTC
-	TRBV30	TRBJ1-3	-	CAWSIIGNTIYF	TGTGCCTGGAGTATAATTGGAAACACCATATATTTT
once	TRBV5-1	TRBJ2-5	-	CASSPSGETQYF	TGCGCCAGCAGCCCCTCAGGGGAGACCCAGTACTTC
-	TRBV5-4	TRBJ1-1	-	CASSLTGRSTEAFF	TGTGCCAGCAGCTTGACAGGGAGGAGCACTGAAGCTTTCTTT
-	TRBV18	TRBJ1-4	-	CASSPPGGGGGKLFF	TGTGCCAGCTCACCACCGGGAGGTGGGGGTGGAAAACTGTTTTTT
-	TRBV29-1	TRBJ2-2	TRBD2	CSVDRLPSGPANTGELFF	TGCAGCGTTGATCGTCTGCCTAGCGGGCCCGCGAACACCGGGGAGCTGTTTTTT
-	TRBV12-3/TRBV12-4	TRBJ2-7	TRBD2	CASSLAGGFEQYF	TGTGCCAGCAGTTTGGCGGGAGGGTTCGAGCAGTACTTC
-	TRBV11-2	TRBJ2-5	TRBD2	CASSRLRTGRGGTQYF	TGTGCCAGCAGCCGCCTCCGAACCGGGAGGGGGGGGACCCAGTACTTC
-	TRBV7-9	TRBJ2-5	-	CASSPRTPQETQYF	TGTGCCAGCAGCCCGCGGACTCCTCAAGAGACCCAGTACTTC
-	TRBV27	TRBJ2-3	-	CASSLGTPDTQYF	TGTGCCAGCAGTTTAGGGACTCCAGATACGCAGTATTTT
-	TRBV16	TRBJ1-5	-	CASSQSRQGQGAQHF	TGTGCCAGCAGCCAATCGAGGCAGGGCCAAGGGGCCCAGCATTTT
-	TRBV29-1	TRBJ1-4	-	CSVDLRGASEKLFF	TGCAGCGTTGATTTACGGGGGGCAAGTGAAAAACTGTTTTTT
-	TRBV6-1	TRBJ2-1	-	CASSEQSYSYNEQFF	TGTGCCAGCAGTGAACAGTCGTACTCCTACAATGAGCAGTTCTTC
-	TRBV9	TRBJ1-1	-	CASSVHWRTEAFF	TGTGCCAGCAGCGTCCACTGGAGGACTGAAGCTTTCTTT